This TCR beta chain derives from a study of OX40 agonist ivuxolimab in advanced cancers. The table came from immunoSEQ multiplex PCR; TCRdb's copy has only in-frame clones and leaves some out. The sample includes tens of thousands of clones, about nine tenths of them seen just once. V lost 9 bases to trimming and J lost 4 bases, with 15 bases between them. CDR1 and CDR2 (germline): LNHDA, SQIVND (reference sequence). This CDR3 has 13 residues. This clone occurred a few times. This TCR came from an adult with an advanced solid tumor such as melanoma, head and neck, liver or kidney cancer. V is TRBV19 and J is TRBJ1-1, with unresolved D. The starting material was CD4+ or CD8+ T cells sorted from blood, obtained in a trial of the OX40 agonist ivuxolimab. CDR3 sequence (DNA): TGTGCCAGCCACAATGAAGGAGGCACTGAAGCTTTCTTT. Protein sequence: CASHNEGGTEAFF.